The clone carrying this T cell receptor beta chain was detected only once. The antigen remains undetermined. The sample originates from a study of cytomegalovirus exposure and HLA in healthy donors. Study as a whole: Of some 410 genotyped donors, around 80% grouped in the Caucasian-associated ancestry cluster. The study's findings and limits: Indistinguishable V segments, including TRBV6-2 and TRBV6-3, were excluded. Previously analyzed data showed that most TCR beta V segments were productive at a frequency of about 90% or about 30%.

The V gene's germline CDR1 is MNHNS and CDR2 SASEGT. The CDR3 runs 14 residues. Trimming removed 1 base at V and 3 bases at J, with 7 bases between. Primers for the PCR totalled 60 Vbeta and 13 Jbeta. Original processing methods: Later work found 65 million to 90 million unique TCR beta chains, with 9 million to 13 million shared. Profiling relied on immunoSEQ multiplex PCR, and the TCRdb table lists in-frame clones only, not all of them. The D gene and trimming were derived from the DNA, and the V and J assignments and clone size from that table. Altogether about 76,000 clones are present, nearly 80% being singletons, with the ten largest covering approximately 9%.

The source material was PBMCs. The chain has TRBV6-1 and TRBJ1-5; D gene uncertain. The receptor's source is a woman aged 40 to 55 in good health and CMV-seropositive. The CDR3 bases are TGTGCCAGCAGTGAAGGCGGTCCCAATCAGCCCCAGCATTTT. Translation: CASSEGGPNQPQHF.